This T cell receptor (beta chain) stems from a study of radiation and T cells in renal cell carcinoma. Study in general: Nephrectomy followed 15 Gy stereotactic body radiation by 4 weeks.

The time point here: baseline pretreatment blood. This sample's treatment: 15 Gy SBRT to primary tumor, nephrectomy 4 weeks later. Study findings and constraints: Top tumor clonotypes rose in blood 2 weeks post-radiation, then contracted.

This CDR3 region has 14 residues. The germline CDR1 and CDR2 sequences are SQVTM and ANQGSEA. Trimming at V came to 6 bases and at J to 4 bases, leaving 6 bases not matched to a gene. In the case of this clone: Its antigen is unknown.

Produced via immunoSEQ multiplex PCR; TCRdb's table is partial and in-frame only. Of approximately 94,000 clones in the sample, 70% to 85% were seen once. V usage is TRBV29-1 and J usage is TRBJ2-2; TRBD1 agrees at 9 bases. This clonotype originated in a man between 60 and 75 years old with renal cell carcinoma. This specimen was blood, taken from a patient whose treatment included radiotherapy and nephrectomy. In DNA form, the CDR3 reads TGCAGCGTAGACAGGGGGAGGTCCACCGGGGAGCTGTTTTTT. Translating it yields CSVDRGRSTGELFF.